Listed here is a single T cell receptor beta chain. No antigen is known for it. This sample stems from a study of shared clonotypes between healthy human individuals. The CDR3 spans 15 residues. Looked up from germline, CDR1 is SGDLS and CDR2 is YYNGEE. The ends lost 4 bases at V and 4 bases at J; junction bases unmatched: 6. Donation came from healthy HIV-negative adults that had no recent acute infections or vaccinations. General observations from the study: Few donors limited the genetic and exposure-history diversity represented.

Clones were read by immunoSEQ multiplex PCR, and TCRdb kept only the in-frame ones, dropping some. The sample lists some 980,000 clones, approximately 76% occurring once. V and J are TRBV9 and TRBJ2-2; the match to TRBD2 covers 8 bases. This receptor was obtained from a young man in good health. The source material was memory CD4+ T cells sorted from blood. Subset denoted: CD45RA-negative fraction. CDR3 DNA: TGTGCCAGCAGCCCGAGCGGGAGTAGCACCGGGGAGCTGTTTTTT. It encodes CASSPSGSSTGELFF. The whole variable domain, remainder taken from reference TRBV9 and TRBJ2-2, is DSGVTQTPKHLITATGQRVTLRCSPRSGDLSVYWYQQSLDQGLQFLIQYYNGEERAKGNILERFSAQQFPDLHSELNLSSLELGDSALYFCASSPSGSSTGELFFGEGSRLTVL.